Below, 23 T cell receptor beta chains from the same sample are listed, as sequenced in a study of PD-L1 blockade in urothelial cancer. Some clones are missing from TCRdb's copy, which holds only in-frame ones; the method was immunoSEQ multiplex PCR. The repertoire includes about 45,000 clones, roughly 88% of them detected once, and 20% to 25% sits in the top ten. Time point defined: pretreatment peripheral blood. This specimen consisted of PBMCs, obtained around atezolizumab (anti-PD-L1) treatment. These receptors originate from a donor at least 40 years old with urothelial cancer.

The gene calls are TRBV19 and TRBJ2-3, with TRBD1 identical over 9 bases. Per the germline V gene, CDR1 is LNHDA and CDR2 is SQIVND (reference sequence). V gave up 1 base and J gave up 6 bases; unmatched junction bases: 5. This CDR3 has 15 amino acids. Here the CDR3 reads CASSIGGTGPDTQYF. The CDR3 DNA follows: TGTGCCAGTAGTATAGGGGGGACAGGGCCCGATACGCAGTATTTT.

The genes are TRBV15 and TRBJ2-5; D perhaps matches TRBD1 (6 bases). The CDR3 is made up of 16 amino acids. Germline V gene data show CDR1 as LNHNV and CDR2 as YYDKDF (reference sequence). Trimming cost V 0 bases and J 1 base, with 12 bases left between them. The CDR3, as DNA: TGTGCCACCAGCAGAGATCGGGGCAGGGGCCAAGAGACCCAGTACTTC. Residues: CATSRDRGRGQETQYF.

The chain links TRBV12-5 to TRBJ2-7; the D is unclear. Per the germline V gene, CDR1 is LGHNT and CDR2 is FRNRAP. The CDR3 is 14 residues long. V lost 6 bases and J lost 1, with 13 bases in between. CDR3 residues: CASGPPGSSYEQYF. Written as DNA, the CDR3 is TGTGCTAGTGGGCCCCCCGGGTCATCCTACGAGCAGTACTTC.

The chain is built from TRBV30 and TRBJ2-6; D uncertain. The CDR3 spans 13 residues. Looked up from germline, CDR1 is GTSNPN and CDR2 is SVGIG (reference sequence). V gave up 1 base and J gave up 4 bases, with 5 bases separating them. CDR3 amino acids: CAWSGAGANVLTF. Here the CDR3 DNA reads TGTGCCTGGAGTGGGGCCGGGGCCAACGTCCTGACTTTC.

V is TRBV19 and J is TRBJ2-7, with 8 bases aligning to TRBD1. The CDR3 sequence is 15 residues long. Per germline, CDR1 LNHDA and CDR2 SQIVND (reference sequence). After removal of 5 bases from V and 7 bases from J, the junction contained 13 bases not matched to a gene. The CDR3 loop is CASSPWTGTGWEQYF. DNA for the CDR3: TGTGCCAGTAGTCCCTGGACAGGGACGGGCTGGGAGCAGTACTTC.

The DNA of the CDR3 is TGCGCCAGCAGTCATAAGGAGGGACCCGACTCTGGAAACACCATATATTTT. This gives the protein CASSHKEGPDSGNTIYF. The gene calls are TRBV23-1 and TRBJ1-3, with D perhaps TRBD1 (5 bases). TRBV23-1 is classed as an ORF, of uncertain function. The CDR3 sequence is 17 residues long. The ends were cut back, 3 bases at V and 0 bases at J, with 15 bases in the middle.

The V and J genes are TRBV5-1 and TRBJ2-3; 7 bases match TRBD2. CDR1 is SGHRS and CDR2 is YFSETQ in the germline V gene. Germline trimming cut 4 bases from V and 0 bases from J; bases unmatched to any gene: 5. This CDR3 has 15 amino acids. The CDR3 region is CASSGGLMSTDTQYF. CDR3 bases: TGCGCCAGCAGCGGGGGACTAATGAGCACAGATACGCAGTATTTT. Variable domain in full (rest from reference TRBV5-1 and TRBJ2-3): KAGVTQTPRYLIKTRGQQVTLSCSPISGHRSVSWYQQTPGQGLQFLFEYFSETQRNKGNFPGRFSGRQFSNSRSEMNVSTLELGDSALYLCASSGGLMSTDTQYFGPGTRLTVL.

This clone appeared once. The J gene is TRBJ2-7, the V gene TRBV29-1, with TRBD1 matching over 8 bases. The CDR3 runs to 11 residues. The trim removed 4 bases at V and 6 bases at J, leaving 2 bases unmatched. Germline-derived CDR1 and CDR2 are SQVTM and ANQGSEA. Here the CDR3 reads CSVGQGIEQYF. The CDR3 DNA follows: TGCAGCGTTGGACAGGGGATCGAGCAGTACTTC.

V gene TRBV6-5 combines with J gene TRBJ2-7, with D perhaps matching TRBD2 (6 bases). Trimming removed 2 bases at V and 5 bases at J, with 10 bases between. The CDR3 totals 13 residues. Per the germline V gene, CDR1 is MNHEY and CDR2 is SVGAGI. CDR3 DNA: TGTGCCAGCAGTTACGACCGGGGGAACGAGCAGTACTTC. Its translation is CASSYDRGNEQYF.

J is TRBJ1-5 and V is TRBV6-6; TRBD1 agrees at 7 bases. The CDR3 is 16 amino acids. V lost 5 bases to trimming and J lost 6 bases; unmatched junction nucleotides: 13. Per germline, CDR1 MNHNY and CDR2 SVGAGI (reference sequence). The CDR3 sequence: CASSGQVSRGGQPQHF. The DNA for the CDR3 is TGTGCCAGCAGTGGACAGGTCTCACGGGGAGGTCAGCCCCAGCATTTT.

The V call is TRBV11-1, the J call TRBJ2-1; perhaps TRBD2 as D (7 bases). CDR1 and CDR2 from the germline V gene are SGHAT and FQDESV (reference sequence). The CDR3 length is 19 residues. Trimming cost V 5 bases and J 6 bases, with 29 bases left between them. Here the CDR3 reads CASSLYTHTGGLVGNEQFF. CDR3 DNA: TGTGCCAGCAGCCTTTATACACACACGGGGGGCCTCGTGGGCAATGAGCAGTTCTTC.

This rearrangement joins TRBV27 to TRBJ2-5, with 8 nucleotides matching TRBD1. Trimming cost V 4 bases and J 7 bases; bases outside gene matches: 5. The CDR3 runs to 13 residues. Germline V CDR1 and CDR2: MNHEY, SMNVEV (reference sequence). CDR3 sequence reads: CASSSQGARTQYF. The CDR3 coding sequence is TGTGCCAGCAGTTCTCAGGGGGCGCGGACCCAGTACTTC.

The V call is TRBV6-1, the J call TRBJ1-2, with TRBD1 as a possible D gene (6 bases). The CDR3 runs to 13 residues. Germline V gene lookup returns CDR1 MNHNS and CDR2 SASEGT. V was pared by 3 bases and J by 6 bases, with 11 bases between. The CDR3: CASSEDRYHGYTF. CDR3 nucleotide sequence: TGTGCCAGCAGTGAGGACAGATACCATGGCTACACCTTC.

The chain couples TRBV5-1 to TRBJ2-5, with a tentative D call TRBD2 (6 bases). The V and J ends lost 0 bases and 2 bases respectively, with 11 bases between them. The germline CDR1 and CDR2 sequences are SGHRS and YFSETQ. The CDR3 contains 15 residues. CDR3 sequence: CASSLGGTRQETQYF. CDR3 in DNA: TGCGCCAGCAGCTTGGGCGGGACCAGGCAAGAGACCCAGTACTTC.

This chain links TRBV9 with TRBJ2-1, with 7 nucleotides matching TRBD2. This CDR3 contains 20 residues. Germline CDR1 and CDR2: SGDLS and YYNGEE. The V and J ends lost 0 bases and 2 bases, in that order; junction bases with no gene match: 17. CDR3 sequence reads: CASSVDPVELAGVAYNEQFF. The CDR3 DNA reads TGTGCCAGCAGCGTAGACCCCGTAGAGCTCGCGGGGGTGGCCTACAATGAGCAGTTCTTC.

J is TRBJ2-5 and V is TRBV14; 8 nucleotides match TRBD1. With 5 bases clipped from V and 5 bases from J, the junction kept 7 bases outside the gene matches. Germline V lookup: CDR1 SGHDN, CDR2 FVKESK. The CDR3 length is 14 residues. For the CDR3, the DNA is TGTGCCAGCAGCGCCCGGACAGGGCTGGAGACCCAGTACTTC. It codes for CASSARTGLETQYF. The full variable domain, with the rest looked up from reference TRBV14 and TRBJ2-5, is EAGVTQFPSHSVIEKGQTVTLRCDPISGHDNLYWYRRVMGKEIKFLLHFVKESKQDESGMPNNRFLAERTGGTYSTLKVQPAELEDSGVYFCASSARTGLETQYFGPGTRLLVL.

The gene calls are TRBV6-5 and TRBJ2-1; 12 bases match TRBD2. Germline trimming cut 2 bases from V and 10 bases from J; bases unmatched to any gene: 6. Germline V CDR1 and CDR2: MNHEY, SVGAGI. The CDR3 totals 15 residues. The chain's CDR3 is CASSYRGTSGREQFF. The CDR3 DNA is TGTGCCAGCAGTTACAGGGGTACTAGCGGGAGGGAGCAGTTCTTC.

The rearrangement links TRBV2 to TRBJ2-7, with TRBD1 matching over 7 bases. With 6 bases clipped from V and 3 bases from J, the junction kept 8 bases outside the gene matches. The CDR3 length is 14 residues. Germline assignment: CDR1 SNHLY and CDR2 FYNNEI. The chain's CDR3 is CASRYLGQLYEQYF. CDR3 nucleotides: TGTGCCAGCAGATACTTGGGACAGCTCTACGAGCAGTACTTC.

The chain couples TRBV29-1 to TRBJ2-3, with 7 bases identical to TRBD2. This CDR3 contains 14 residues. Germline loops: CDR1 SQVTM, CDR2 ANQGSEA. The V and J ends lost 3 bases and 0 bases, in that order; junction bases with no gene match: 3. In DNA form, the CDR3 reads TGCAGCGTTGAGTCTAGCGGAAGCACAGATACGCAGTATTTT. As protein: CSVESSGSTDTQYF.

The chain recombines TRBV5-1 with TRBJ2-5; D unclear. The CDR3 spans 12 residues. V was shortened by 4 bases and J by 0 bases, with 4 bases between the two germline ends. The germline CDR1 and CDR2 sequences are SGHRS and YFSETQ. DNA of the CDR3: TGCGCCAGCAGCCCTAACCAAGAGACCCAGTACTTC. It yields the protein CASSPNQETQYF.

CDR3 loop: CASSLGLARSSYEQYF. Written as DNA, the CDR3 is TGTGCCAGCAGTTTAGGGCTAGCGCGAAGCTCCTACGAGCAGTACTTC. The chain joins TRBV27 to TRBJ2-7, with D possibly being TRBD2 (6 bases). The CDR3 covers 16 residues. V was cut by 2 bases and J by 0 bases, with 14 bases left in between. Germline assignment: CDR1 MNHEY and CDR2 SMNVEV (reference sequence).

The J gene is TRBJ1-3, the V gene TRBV10-2; TRBD1 might be the D (5 bases). The V end was cut by 0 bases, the J end by 2 bases, with 8 bases between. The CDR3 is 15 residues long. CDR1 WSHSY and CDR2 SAAADI come from the germline V gene. CDR3 region: CASSESGRAGNTIYF. In DNA form, the CDR3 reads TGCGCCAGCAGTGAGTCGGGCAGGGCTGGAAACACCATATATTTT.

This chain uses TRBV29-1 with TRBJ2-3; a possible D gene is TRBD1 (5 bases). This CDR3 is built from 13 residues. The germline V and J ends were trimmed by 5 bases and 6 bases, with 15 bases remaining between them. Germline values: CDR1 SQVTM, CDR2 ANQGSEA. This chain's CDR3 is CSVHLSSGDTQYF. For the CDR3, the DNA is TGCAGCGTTCATCTCTCTTCAGGGGATACGCAGTATTTT.